This T cell receptor (beta chain) was captured by sequencing in a study of cytomegalovirus exposure and HLA in healthy donors. A multiplex PCR was run with 60 Vbeta primers and 13 Jbeta primers. The data were produced by immunoSEQ multiplex PCR, yet TCRdb's version contains in-frame clones alone and is incomplete. The data show approximately 100,000 clones, about four fifths seen once. What was sequenced was PBMCs. The receptor was isolated from a woman aged 40 to 49 in good health and CMV-seronegative.

The DNA of the CDR3 is TGTGCCAGCAGGGGGACAGGCCCTTCGGCGTTCTTC. It specifies CASRGTGPSAFF. J is TRBJ2-1 and V is TRBV28, with 8 bases fitting TRBD1. The J segment lost 15 bases and the V segment lost 6 bases, leaving 10 bases of the junction unmatched. The germline CDR1 and CDR2 sequences are MDHEN and SYDVKM. The CDR3 is made up of 12 amino acids.